This TCR beta chain was identified in a study of T-cell memory formation after mild COVID-19 (dated by TCRdb to 2020 to 2023). General notes on the study: TCR sequence clusters from the two donors were found to be largely donor specific. Longitudinal TCRalpha and TCRbeta repertoire sequencing tracked T-cell clones expanding and contracting after mild COVID-19 in a couple of donors. Two young, previously healthy adult volunteers made up the cohort, one male and one female.

General study outcomes and caveats: Contracting CD4+ clones were found mainly in CM and EM memory subsets, while CD8+ clones were enriched in EMRA. Clones that contracted from day 15 to 85 showed balanced CD4/CD8 phenotypes, whereas a second wave of clones that expanded from day 15 to 37 leaned towards CD4+. SARS-CoV-2 specificity was not confirmed for the second-wave clones peaking on day 37. Some responding clones were found in pre-infection memory, which suggests that pre-existing cross-reactive memory T cells took part in the SARS-CoV-2 response. Only a couple of mild cases were covered by the study, and larger cohorts that include severe cases with pre-infection samples were considered necessary.

Ficoll-Paque density gradient centrifugation was used to isolate PBMCs. Note on this clonotype: No antigen is known for it. No much larger clone exists at a distance of one base, and base qualities are not known.

Including the terminal cysteine and phenylalanine, the CDR3 comprises 14 residues. Left in the record is the CDR3 DNA by itself, 42 bases read in frame from the first base. At the junction V is shortened by 2 bases and J by 5 bases, with 13 bases in between. From the germline V gene (reference sequence), CDR1 is DFQATT and CDR2 is SNEGSKA. Sequencing instrument: Illumina NovaSeq 6000. Using 5'RACE with constant-segment primers, TCRalpha and TCRbeta cDNA libraries were constructed, with sample barcodes and unique molecular identifiers added in the process. Trizol reagent was used to extract RNA from every sample. Amplification of the libraries took two PCR steps, and the second step added a second sample barcode plus Illumina TruSeq adapters. Libraries were sequenced on an Illumina NovaSeq with 2 x 150 bp paired-end reads. Per the source publication's procedure: The reads were demultiplexed and collapsed into UMI-guided consensus sequences using migec v1.2.7. Using mixcr v2.1.11, UMI consensuses were aligned to TRA and TRB V and J templates and then assembled into clonotypes. Expanded or contracted clonotypes were those called significant by both edgeR and NoisET, with noise models trained on biological replicates. For edgeR calls, a false discovery rate-adjusted p below 0.01 and a log2 fold-change threshold of 1 were applied. As an exploratory analysis of dynamics, max-normalized trajectories of the 1000 most abundant clonotypes were examined with PCA combined with hierarchical clustering. Each responding clone was given a CD4 or CD8 phenotype based on the CD4+ and CD8+ repertoires, which had been sequenced separately. TCRdb ran its own pipeline on the public reads, namely fastp trimming at Q25 and MiXCR clone calling, and kept in-frame beta chains. All rows with the same CDR3 protein become a single entry with the most common DNA and genes. The authors' filters were not applied to this entry. For this sample the table gives 470,000 or so distinct CDR3 sequences, of which roughly 25% were detected only once. Of the sample, around 13% falls within the top ten clones.

The V and J segments used are TRBV20-1 and TRBJ2-1, with the D call perhaps TRBD1 or TRBD2, each one matching 5 bases. The specimen was PBMCs or a T cell subset sorted from them (not recorded which). The sequence was collected from an adult woman who had mild COVID-19 (a few samples of this study predate the infection). The sample titles of this study are shuffled in the database, so cell type and time point are left out; the donor was told from shared clones. The DNA is TGCAGTGCTAGACTGGCCGGGACCGACAATGAGCAGTTCTTC. Translated, this gives CSARLAGTDNEQFF.